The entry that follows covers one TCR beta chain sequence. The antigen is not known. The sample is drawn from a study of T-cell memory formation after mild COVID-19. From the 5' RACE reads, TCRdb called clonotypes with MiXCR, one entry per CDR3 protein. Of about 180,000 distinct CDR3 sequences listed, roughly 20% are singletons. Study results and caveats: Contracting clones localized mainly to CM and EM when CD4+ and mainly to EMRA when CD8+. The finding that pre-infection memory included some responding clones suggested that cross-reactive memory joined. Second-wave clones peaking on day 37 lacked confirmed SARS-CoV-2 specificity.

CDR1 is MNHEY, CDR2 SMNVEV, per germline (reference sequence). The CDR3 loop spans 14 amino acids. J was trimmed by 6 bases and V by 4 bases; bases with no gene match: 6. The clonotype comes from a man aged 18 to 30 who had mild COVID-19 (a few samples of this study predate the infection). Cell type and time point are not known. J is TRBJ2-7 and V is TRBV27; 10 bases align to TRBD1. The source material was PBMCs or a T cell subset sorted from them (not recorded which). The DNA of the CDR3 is TGTGCCAGCAGTTCGCGGGACAGGGGTCTCGAGCAGTACTTC. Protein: CASSSRDRGLEQYF.